The 30 T cell receptor beta chains below were found in one sample sequenced in a study of T cell responses to AZD1222 COVID-19 vaccine. Repertoires were generated with immunoSEQ multiplex PCR, while TCRdb's copy carries only in-frame clones and drops some. The sample contains approximately 110,000 clones, 85% to 90% of which appear only once. The material was peripheral blood, obtained on day 0 of AZD1222 vaccination. The receptors were sampled from an adult in good health.

The chain links TRBV28 to TRBJ1-5; D is possibly TRBD1 (6 bases). Germline values: CDR1 MDHEN, CDR2 SYDVKM. CDR3 length: 14 residues. Trimming shortened V by 4 bases and J by 6 bases, and 13 bases separated the two germline ends. This CDR3 is CASSSVQGTQPQHF. CDR3 coding DNA: TGTGCCAGCAGTTCGGTACAGGGAACTCAGCCCCAGCATTTT.

This chain joins TRBV30 and TRBJ2-1, with D uncertain. Germline CDR1 reads GTSNPN; CDR2 reads SVGIG (reference sequence). The V end was cut by 3 bases, the J end by 5 bases, with 11 bases between. The CDR3 is 13 amino acids. CDR3 sequence reads: CAWREEGNNEQFF. The CDR3 region has the DNA TGTGCCTGGAGGGAAGAAGGGAACAATGAGCAGTTCTTC.

The CDR3 DNA sequence: TGTGCTAGTGGTTCCTGGGGGGGACCGAATGAGCAGTTCTTC. It yields the protein CASGSWGGPNEQFF. This chain uses TRBV12-5 with TRBJ2-1; 7 nucleotides line up with TRBD2. The CDR3 covers 14 residues. Trimming took 4 bases from V and 7 from J; bases not matched to a gene: 7. Germline lookup yields CDR1 LGHNT and CDR2 FRNRAP.

The chain recombines TRBV11-2 with TRBJ2-3, with a tentative D call TRBD1 (5 bases). The CDR3 has 15 amino acids. Germline V gives CDR1 SGHAT, CDR2 FQNNGV. V lost 0 bases and J 0 bases, leaving 7 bases between the germline ends. This CDR3 is CASSLDRASTDTQYF. The CDR3 nucleotides are TGTGCCAGCAGCTTAGACAGGGCTAGCACAGATACGCAGTATTTT.

The gene calls are TRBV6-5 and TRBJ2-5, with 8 bases lining up with TRBD1. Germline V gives CDR1 MNHEY, CDR2 SVGAGI. After removal of 6 bases from V and 4 bases from J, the junction contained 4 bases not matched to a gene. CDR3 size: 13 residues. DNA for the CDR3: TGTGCCAGCAGATCAGGGGGCGGAGAGACCCAGTACTTC. Encoded protein: CASRSGGGETQYF.

Remarks on this clone: Just one base apart from a much larger clone, this may be a read error. The gene calls are TRBV12-3 or TRBV12-4 and TRBJ1-5; no clear D gene. This CDR3 has 13 amino acids. V was clipped by 3 bases and J by 1 base, with 4 bases between them. CDR3 residues: CASSFRSNQPQHF. DNA of the CDR3: TGTGCCAGCAGTTTTAGGAGCAATCAGCCCCAGCATTTT.

This clone was counted only a few times. This chain joins TRBV20-1 and TRBJ1-2; no clear D. V was clipped by 3 bases and J by 0 bases, with 8 bases between them. The CDR3 loop spans 13 amino acids. Per the germline V gene, CDR1 is DFQATT and CDR2 is SNEGSKA (reference sequence). CDR3 region: CSASPGSNYGYTF. In nucleotides, the CDR3 is TGCAGTGCTAGTCCCGGCTCTAACTATGGCTACACCTTC.

The rearrangement uses TRBV4-1 and TRBJ1-4; D is perhaps TRBD1 (6 bases). The CDR3 is 15 residues long. The V end lost 1 base, the J end lost 5 bases, and 11 bases lay between the germline ends. Germline CDR1 MGHRA, CDR2 YSYEKL. The CDR3 spells CASSQAGQNNEKLFF. The CDR3 nucleotides are TGCGCCAGCAGCCAAGCCGGACAGAACAATGAAAAACTGTTTTTT.

This chain links TRBV5-5 with TRBJ1-1, with 9 positions matching TRBD1. The CDR3 covers 15 residues. After removal of 5 bases from V and 6 bases from J, the junction contained 11 bases not matched to a gene. Germline CDR1 SGHKS, CDR2 YYEKEE (reference sequence). Here the CDR3 reads CASRGTGTGYAEAFF. The CDR3 DNA is TGTGCCAGCAGGGGTACCGGGACAGGGTACGCTGAAGCTTTCTTT.

CDR3 amino acids: CASSFNPSGVNNSPLHF. The DNA for the CDR3 is TGCGCCAGCAGCTTTAACCCGTCAGGGGTAAATAATTCACCCCTCCACTTT. The V gene is TRBV5-1, the J gene TRBJ1-6; a possible D gene is TRBD1 (6 bases). V was clipped by 2 bases and J by 5 bases, with 17 bases between them. The germline gives CDR1 SGHRS, CDR2 YFSETQ. The CDR3 is 17 residues long.

CDR3 in DNA: TGTGCCAGCAGTTACTATCCAGCGGCAACCTACAATGAGCAGTTCTTC. Translation gives CASSYYPAATYNEQFF. This chain joins TRBV6-5 and TRBJ2-1; D may be TRBD2 (5 bases). V lost 1 base and J 2 bases, leaving 12 bases between the germline ends. Per the germline V gene, CDR1 is MNHEY and CDR2 is SVGAGI. The CDR3 runs to 16 residues.

J is TRBJ2-7 and V is TRBV11-2; D unresolved. V dropped 3 bases and J dropped 7 bases, with 13 bases sitting between them. The CDR3 covers 13 residues. CDR1 SGHAT and CDR2 FQNNGV come from the germline V gene. The CDR3 nucleotides are TGTGCCAGCAGCTTCTCTGGGGTGAGTGAGCAGTACTTC. Translated, it gives CASSFSGVSEQYF.

The chain links TRBV5-4 to TRBJ2-7; D is undetermined. The germline gives CDR1 SGHNT, CDR2 YYREEE (reference sequence). This CDR3 is 12 amino acids long. Trimming left V 1 base short and J 4 bases short, with 6 bases between. CDR3 DNA sequence: TGTGCCAGCAGCTTGCGAGGATACGAGCAGTACTTC. Its protein is CASSLRGYEQYF.

The rearrangement links TRBV19 to TRBJ1-1; no firm D call. The CDR3 has 15 residues. Germline CDR1 reads LNHDA; CDR2 reads SQIVND (reference sequence). Trimming stripped 5 bases from V and 1 base from J, with 14 bases between. The DNA for the CDR3 is TGTGCCAGTAGTTTAACCGCTGATCCGAACACTGAAGCTTTCTTT. Translating it yields CASSLTADPNTEAFF.

The chain links TRBV25-1 to TRBJ1-2; D may be TRBD1 (5 bases). Trimming left V 2 bases short and J 2 bases short, with 6 bases between. Germline loops: CDR1 MGHDK, CDR2 SYGVNS. The length of the CDR3 is 13 residues. The CDR3 reads CASSEAGNYGYTF. The CDR3 DNA reads TGTGCCAGCAGTGAAGCAGGGAACTATGGCTACACCTTC.

CDR3 sequence reads: CASSLGQGSYEQYF. The DNA of the CDR3 is TGCGCCAGCAGCTTGGGGCAGGGGTCCTACGAGCAGTACTTC. V and J are TRBV5-1 and TRBJ2-7, with TRBD1 as a possible D gene (6 bases). The CDR3 loop spans 14 amino acids. V shed 0 bases and J shed 1 base, with 8 bases lying between them. The germline gives CDR1 SGHRS, CDR2 YFSETQ.

The chain employs TRBV6-1 and TRBJ1-3; 8 bases match TRBD1. Per the germline V gene, CDR1 is MNHNS and CDR2 is SASEGT. V lost 2 bases, J lost 3 bases, and 6 bases stayed unmatched. The CDR3 length is 16 residues. CDR3 sequence (DNA): TGTGCCAGCAGTGAATTAGCGGACAGGGTTGGAAACACCATATATTTT. Residues: CASSELADRVGNTIYF.

CDR3 bases: TGTGCCAGCAGCGCCGGGCAAGATACGCAGTATTTT. This encodes CASSAGQDTQYF. The V gene is TRBV9, the J gene TRBJ2-3, with D hard to call. This CDR3 comprises 12 residues. Germline V gene sequence: CDR1 SGDLS, CDR2 YYNGEE. With 3 bases removed from V and 5 bases from J, the gap between germline ends came to 7 bases.

The genes are TRBV12-5 and TRBJ1-1, with unresolved D. Trimming took off 0 bases at V and 6 bases at J, with 11 bases between the two ends. The CDR3 sequence is 14 residues long. Germline V gene data show CDR1 as LGHNT and CDR2 as FRNRAP. CDR3 nucleotide sequence: TGTGCTAGTGGTTTGGTTCCCGAACGCGCTGAAGCTTTCTTT. Residues: CASGLVPERAEAFF.

The chain recombines TRBV7-2 with TRBJ1-1; D gene unclear. Trimming took 1 base from V and 8 from J, leaving 14 bases between them. Germline assignment: CDR1 SGHTA and CDR2 FQGNSA. This CDR3 region has 14 residues. The CDR3 region has the DNA TGTGCCAGCAGCTTAGTAGTATTAAAGGGCGAAGCTTTCTTT. Translating it yields CASSLVVLKGEAFF. Using reference TRBV7-2 and TRBJ1-1 for the parts outside the CDR3, the full variable domain is GAGVSQSPSNKVTEKGKDVELRCDPISGHTALYWYRQSLGQGLEFLIYFQGNSAPDKSGLPSDRFSAERTGGSVSTLTIQRTQQEDSAVYLCASSLVVLKGEAFFGQGTRLTVV.

This chain uses TRBV29-1 with TRBJ2-7; D possibly corresponds to TRBD2 (5 bases). The germline gives CDR1 SQVTM, CDR2 ANQGSEA. There are 15 residues in the CDR3. V was clipped by 0 bases and J by 1 base, with 13 bases between them. CDR3 residues: CSVEDPAGASYEQYF. DNA of the CDR3: TGCAGCGTTGAAGATCCCGCGGGTGCGTCCTACGAGCAGTACTTC.

The table lists this clone with a count of one. The V and J genes are TRBV3-1 (or the pseudogene TRBV3-2) and TRBJ1-2; no definite D call. The CDR3 has 14 residues. The V end lost 1 base, the J end lost 2 bases, and 8 bases lay between the germline ends. In germline, CDR1 is LGHDT, CDR2 YNNKEL (reference sequence). This CDR3 is CASSQGTANYGYTF. The CDR3 DNA sequence: TGTGCCAGCAGCCAAGGGACGGCAAACTATGGCTACACCTTC.

There are a few counts of this clone. The V call is TRBV4-1, the J call TRBJ2-1; TRBD2 aligns across 10 bases. From germline, CDR1 is MGHRA and CDR2 YSYEKL. Germline trimming cut 6 bases from V and 0 bases from J; bases unmatched to any gene: 5. The CDR3 is 16 residues long. The chain's CDR3 is CASRRTSGPSYNEQFF. CDR3 nucleotide sequence: TGCGCCAGCAGGCGGACTAGCGGTCCCTCCTACAATGAGCAGTTCTTC.

The chain uses TRBV5-1 and TRBJ2-1; 8 nucleotides line up with TRBD2. The germline V gene has CDR1 SGHRS and CDR2 YFSETQ. Trimming cost V 3 bases and J 14 bases; bases outside gene matches: 10. The CDR3 consists of 13 residues. CDR3 residues: CASSSSERESKFF. CDR3 bases: TGCGCCAGCAGCTCCTCTGAGCGGGAGTCTAAGTTCTTC.

J is TRBJ2-1 and V is TRBV7-9, with TRBD2 matching 9 bases. Germline values: CDR1 SEHNR, CDR2 FQNEAQ (reference sequence). After removal of 4 bases from V and 2 bases from J, the junction contained 9 bases not matched to a gene. This CDR3 has 17 amino acids. The CDR3 region is CASSSSQREVTYNEQFF. The CDR3 nucleotides read TGTGCCAGCAGCTCCTCCCAGCGGGAGGTAACCTACAATGAGCAGTTCTTC.

In its sample, this clone was seen once. This chain joins TRBV25-1 and TRBJ1-6; possible D gene TRBD1, 6 bases. The germline CDR1 and CDR2 sequences are MGHDK and SYGVNS. The CDR3 is 16 amino acids. V was pared by 0 bases and J by 7 bases, with 13 bases between. The CDR3 loop is CASSEYSQGRNSPLHF. Here the CDR3 DNA reads TGTGCCAGCAGTGAATATTCGCAGGGGCGGAATTCACCCCTCCACTTT.

This sequence joins TRBV15 and TRBJ1-6; D is perhaps TRBD1 (5 bases). The germline V gene has CDR1 LNHNV and CDR2 YYDKDF (reference sequence). Trimming left V 7 bases short and J 6 bases short, with 16 bases between. The CDR3 runs 15 residues. DNA of the CDR3: TGTGCCACCATGAACACAGGTTGGGTTAATTCACCCCTCCACTTT. Translated, it gives CATMNTGWVNSPLHF.

The chain uses TRBV6-2 or TRBV6-3 and TRBJ1-3, with unresolved D. In germline, CDR1 is MNHEY, CDR2 SVGEGT. V gave up 4 bases and J gave up 9 bases, with 16 bases separating them. This CDR3 is built from 14 residues. The CDR3 DNA sequence: TGTGCCAGCAGTTCGGAGCCAGACCGCAGCACCATATATTTT. Protein: CASSSEPDRSTIYF.

V is TRBV19 and J is TRBJ2-7, with D perhaps matching TRBD2 (5 bases). The V gene's germline CDR1 is LNHDA and CDR2 SQIVND (reference sequence). The CDR3 runs to 12 residues. Trimming took off 7 bases at V and 7 bases at J, with 14 bases between the two ends. The CDR3: CASIGISGEQYF. DNA for the CDR3: TGTGCCAGTATAGGCATATCGGGGGAGCAGTACTTC.

This chain connects TRBV12-3 or TRBV12-4 to TRBJ2-2; D is unresolved. V dropped 5 bases and J dropped 6 bases, with 10 bases sitting between them. The CDR3 runs 13 residues. CDR3: CASSLLVPGELFF. CDR3 in DNA: TGTGCCAGCAGTCTACTCGTCCCCGGGGAGCTGTTTTTT.